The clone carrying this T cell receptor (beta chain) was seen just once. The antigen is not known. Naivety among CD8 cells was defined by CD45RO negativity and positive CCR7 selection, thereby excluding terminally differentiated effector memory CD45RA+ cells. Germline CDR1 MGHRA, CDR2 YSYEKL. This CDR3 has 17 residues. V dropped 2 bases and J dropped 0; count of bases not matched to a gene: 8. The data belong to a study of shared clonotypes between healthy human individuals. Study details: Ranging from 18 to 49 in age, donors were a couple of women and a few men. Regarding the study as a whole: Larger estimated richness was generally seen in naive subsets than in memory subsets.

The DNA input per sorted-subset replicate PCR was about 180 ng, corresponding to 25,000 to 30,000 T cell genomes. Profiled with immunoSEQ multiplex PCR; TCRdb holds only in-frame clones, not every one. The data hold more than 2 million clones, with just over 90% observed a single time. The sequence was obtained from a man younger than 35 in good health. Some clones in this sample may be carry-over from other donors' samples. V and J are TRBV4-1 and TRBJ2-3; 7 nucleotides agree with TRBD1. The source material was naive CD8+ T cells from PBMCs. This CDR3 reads CASSQQQGFVSTDTQYF. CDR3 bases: TGCGCCAGCAGCCAACAACAGGGGTTTGTTAGCACAGATACGCAGTATTTT.